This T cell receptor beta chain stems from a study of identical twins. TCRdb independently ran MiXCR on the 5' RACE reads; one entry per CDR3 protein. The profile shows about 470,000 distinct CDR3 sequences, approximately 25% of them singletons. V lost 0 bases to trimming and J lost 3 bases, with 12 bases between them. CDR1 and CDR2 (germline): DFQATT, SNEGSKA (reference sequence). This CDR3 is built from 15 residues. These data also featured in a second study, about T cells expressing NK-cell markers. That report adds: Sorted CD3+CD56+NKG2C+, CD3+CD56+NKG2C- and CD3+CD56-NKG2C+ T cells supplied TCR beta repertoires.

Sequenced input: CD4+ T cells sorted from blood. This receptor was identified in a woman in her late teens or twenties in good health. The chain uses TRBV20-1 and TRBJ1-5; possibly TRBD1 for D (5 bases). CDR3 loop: CSARDLSGPNQPQHF. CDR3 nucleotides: TGCAGTGCTAGAGATCTTTCAGGGCCCAATCAGCCCCAGCATTTT.